Listed below are T cell receptor beta chains from one sample, sequenced in a study of STAT5B mutations in CD4+ large granular lymphocyte leukemia. Some clones are missing from TCRdb's copy, which holds only in-frame ones; the method was immunoSEQ multiplex PCR. This sample has about 24,000 clones, with about two thirds found just once. The specimen was CD4+ T cells from blood buffy coats. The receptors originated from a human donor in good health. The CDR3 runs from the conserved cysteine through the conserved F or W. A D gene is named only where the DNA matches it firmly. Not every row has a clone size; where given, it reads once, few, many or a size class.

abundance,d_gene,j_gene,v_gene,CDR3nt,CDR3aa
-,TRBD1,TRBJ1-6,TRBV19,TGTGCCAGTAGTTCCACAGGGGGGAATTCACCCCTCCACTTT,CASSSTGGNSPLHF
few,-,TRBJ1-1,TRBV7-3,TGTGCCAGCAGCGCTCAGACCAACACTGAAGCTTTCTTT,CASSAQTNTEAFF
-,-,TRBJ2-2,TRBV5-6,TGTGCCAGCAGCTTGGGGGGGGGCGCGAACACCGGGGAGCTGTTTTTT,CASSLGGGANTGELFF
few,TRBD1,TRBJ1-2,TRBV6-5,TGTGCCAGCAGTTACACCGGACAGGATGGCTACACCTTC,CASSYTGQDGYTF
-,TRBD1,TRBJ1-2,TRBV18,TGTGCCAGCTCACCGAAACAGGGGCTCGATGGCTACACCTTC,CASSPKQGLDGYTF
-,-,TRBJ1-5,TRBV7-2,TGTGCCAGCAGCCATTGGGGGGGGCGCAATCAGCCCCAGCATTTT,CASSHWGGRNQPQHF
-,-,TRBJ1-3,TRBV5-4,TGTGCCAGCAGGGAGGACAGTTTCTCTGGAAACACCATATATTTT,CASREDSFSGNTIYF
-,TRBD1,TRBJ2-2,TRBV7-9,TGTGCCAGCAGACCCCGGGACAGGAACACCGGGGAGCTGTTTTTT,CASRPRDRNTGELFF
-,-,TRBJ1-5,TRBV18,TGTGCCAGCTCACCAGAGTCAGGTATGAGCAATCAGCCCCAGCATTTT,CASSPESGMSNQPQHF
-,TRBD1,TRBJ2-3,TRBV6-5,TGTGCCAGCGGCAGACAGGGGTTTATCACAGATACGCAGTATTTT,CASGRQGFITDTQYF
-,-,TRBJ2-1,TRBV7-8,TGTGCCAGCAGCTTAGCCGGCGAGCAGTTCTTC,CASSLAGEQFF
-,-,TRBJ2-7,TRBV5-1,TGCGCCAGCAGAAATGGGGGGGCAGACGAGCAGTACTTC,CASRNGGADEQYF
-,TRBD1,TRBJ1-2,TRBV4-2,TGTGCCAGCAGTCTCTTGGGGACAGGCGGCTATGGCTACACCTTC,CASSLLGTGGYGYTF
-,-,TRBJ1-1,TRBV6-5,TGTGCCAGCGTACGAAACAAGAACACTGAAGCTTTCTTT,CASVRNKNTEAFF
few,-,TRBJ2-3,TRBV11-3,TGTGCCAGCAGCTCGTACTGGACAAACACAGATACGCAGTATTTT,CASSSYWTNTDTQYF
-,TRBD1,TRBJ1-5,TRBV10-1,TGCGCCATCCCGGGACAGGGGAGCGATCAGCCCCAGCATTTT,CAIPGQGSDQPQHF
-,-,TRBJ2-3,TRBV25-1,TGTGCCAGCAGCGTAGACAGGAGCACAGATACGCAGTATTTT,CASSVDRSTDTQYF
once,TRBD1,TRBJ2-7,TRBV15,TGTGCCACCAGCAGAGTTCGGGACAGGGGCTACGAGCAGTACTTC,CATSRVRDRGYEQYF
-,-,TRBJ2-1,TRBV20-1,TGCAGTGCCGAACGGAACAATGAGCAGTTCTTC,CSAERNNEQFF
-,TRBD1,TRBJ1-4,TRBV6-1,TGTGCCCCCGGACAGGGCACTAATGAAAAACTGTTTTTT,CAPGQGTNEKLFF
-,-,TRBJ1-6,TRBV19,TGTGCCAGTAGTGCAGACTTTGGTTCACCCCTCCACTTT,CASSADFGSPLHF
-,-,TRBJ2-1,TRBV19,TGTGCCAGTAGTACACGCCCAACAGGGACTTCCTACAATGAGCAGTTCTTC,CASSTRPTGTSYNEQFF
once,-,TRBJ1-2,TRBV5-8,TGTGCCAGCAGCGCACAGGGTCCCTATGGCTACACCTTC,CASSAQGPYGYTF
-,-,TRBJ2-7,TRBV9,TGTGCCAGCAGCAAAGGCGACTTCAGCTCCTACGAGCAGTACTTC,CASSKGDFSSYEQYF
-,-,TRBJ1-3,TRBV6-5,TGTGCCAGCAGGCCGGTTTTCACGTCTGGAAACACCATATATTTT,CASRPVFTSGNTIYF
-,-,TRBJ1-2,TRBV4-1,TGCGCCAGCAGCCCGGACCAGGGAAGGTATGGCTACACCTTC,CASSPDQGRYGYTF
-,-,TRBJ1-6,TRBV28,TGTGCCAGCAGTTTGCGGACGGATAATTCACCCCTCCACTTT,CASSLRTDNSPLHF
once,TRBD2,TRBJ2-7,TRBV7-2,TGTGCCAGCAGCTTAGATAGCGGGGGGGCCTACGAGCAGTACTTC,CASSLDSGGAYEQYF
-,-,TRBJ2-1,TRBV7-9,TGTGCCAGCAGCTTACAGGAATCCTACAATGAGCAGTTCTTC,CASSLQESYNEQFF
-,TRBD1,TRBJ2-7,TRBV5-4,TGTGCCAGCAGCTTTGGGCGACAGGGCGAGGGGCGCTACGAGCAGTACTTC,CASSFGRQGEGRYEQYF
-,-,TRBJ2-3,TRBV27,TGTGCCAGCATCCCAAGCGGCACAGATACGCAGTATTTT,CASIPSGTDTQYF
-,-,TRBJ2-1,TRBV18,TGTGCCAGCTCATCCCCGATCGGTAGAGAGCAGTTCTTC,CASSSPIGREQFF
-,TRBD2,TRBJ2-7,TRBV7-8,TGTGCCAGCAGCTTAGACGGGGGGGCAATACCGGGCGAGCAGTACTTC,CASSLDGGAIPGEQYF
-,-,TRBJ2-7,TRBV10-3,TGTGCCATCAGTGGGGCCGCCGGAGGCTACGAGCAGTACTTC,CAISGAAGGYEQYF
-,-,TRBJ2-3,TRBV18,TGTGCCAGCTCACGGGTGAACGGACCTAGCACAGATACGCAGTATTTT,CASSRVNGPSTDTQYF
few,TRBD1,TRBJ1-4,TRBV4-2,TGTGCCAGCAGCCTCCGGGACAGGAATGAAAAACTGTTTTTT,CASSLRDRNEKLFF
few,-,TRBJ1-2,TRBV7-9,TGTGCCAGCAGGTCAATACGGACGAACTATGGCTACACCTTC,CASRSIRTNYGYTF
few,-,TRBJ2-5,TRBV6-5,TGTGCCAGCAGCAAGGGGACCAAGGCACAGACCCAGTACTTC,CASSKGTKAQTQYF
-,TRBD2,TRBJ2-3,TRBV5-1,TGCGCCAGCAGCTTACGACTAGCGGGAAACACAGATACGCAGTATTTT,CASSLRLAGNTDTQYF